This TCR beta chain was recovered during a study of T cell repertoires in cytomegalovirus infection. Study results and caveats: Within the response measured ex vivo, HLA-C-restricted CMV-specific TCR beta clonotypes were dominant.

Of note for this clonotype: As yet, its antigen is unknown.

One entry per CDR3 protein, called by TCRdb with MiXCR from the reads. The sample includes about 97,000 distinct CDR3 sequences, approximately 16% seen only once; the top ten take about 8.8%. Unmatched junction bases numbered 3, after V lost 5 bases and J lost 5 bases. Germline V CDR1 and CDR2: LNHDA, SQIVND (reference sequence). The CDR3 contains 13 residues. This clonotype was sampled from a human donor in good health (CMV status not recorded). Some clones in this sample may be carry-over from other donors' samples. V and J are TRBV19 and TRBJ1-1; 9 bases agree with TRBD1. The sequencing sample was made of PBMCs. The CDR3 loop is CASSPDRGTEAFF. Here the CDR3 DNA reads TGTGCCAGTAGTCCAGACAGGGGGACTGAAGCTTTCTTT.